The rows below give T cell receptor beta chains drawn from one sample of a study of blood T cell repertoires in COVID-19. Method: immunoSEQ multiplex PCR; TCRdb's copy keeps in-frame clones and lacks some. Among about 78,000 clones listed, 84% were seen once. The sequenced material came from peripheral blood. These TCRs come from a man aged 50 to 60 with acute or convalescent COVID-19. Both conserved end residues are part of each CDR3. D genes are given only for firm matches. Clone size is not always given. Where it is, it says once, few, many or a class for expanded clones.

V gene	D gene	clone size	CDR3 length	J gene	CDR3 protein	CDR3 DNA
TRBV19	.	.	14	TRBJ2-3	CASSMRDSEDTQYF	TGTGCCAGTAGTATGCGCGACTCCGAGGATACGCAGTATTTT
TRBV6-1	.	.	15	TRBJ1-5	CASSDRLYSNQPQHF	TGTGCCAGCAGTGACAGACTATATAGCAATCAGCCCCAGCATTTT
TRBV29-1	TRBD1	.	16	TRBJ1-1	CSVEGDRDRGRNEAFF	TGCAGCGTTGAAGGGGACCGGGACAGGGGGCGTAATGAAGCTTTCTTT
TRBV5-6	.	.	14	TRBJ2-4	CASSYAGVRNIQYF	TGTGCCAGCAGCTATGCGGGCGTGAGAAACATTCAGTACTTC
TRBV7-2	.	few	13	TRBJ1-5	CASKDSGNQPQHF	TGTGCCAGCAAAGACAGTGGCAATCAGCCCCAGCATTTT
TRBV3-1/TRBV3-2	.	few	14	TRBJ1-5	CASSQTAGVQPQHF	TGTGCCAGCAGCCAAACGGCAGGGGTTCAGCCCCAGCATTTT
TRBV10-1	.	.	12	TRBJ1-1	CASSESTGEAFF	TGCGCCAGCAGTGAGTCAACAGGAGAAGCTTTCTTT
TRBV19	TRBD1	once	15	TRBJ1-1	CASSIRDRGNTEAFF	TGTGCCAGTAGTATAAGGGACAGGGGGAACACTGAAGCTTTCTTT
TRBV15	.	.	16	TRBJ2-2	CATSRESGMNTGELFF	TGTGCCACCAGCAGAGAATCAGGGATGAACACCGGGGAGCTGTTTTTT
TRBV12-3/TRBV12-4	.	.	13	TRBJ1-2	CASSLLQGSGYTF	TGTGCCAGCAGTTTATTACAGGGCTCTGGCTACACCTTC